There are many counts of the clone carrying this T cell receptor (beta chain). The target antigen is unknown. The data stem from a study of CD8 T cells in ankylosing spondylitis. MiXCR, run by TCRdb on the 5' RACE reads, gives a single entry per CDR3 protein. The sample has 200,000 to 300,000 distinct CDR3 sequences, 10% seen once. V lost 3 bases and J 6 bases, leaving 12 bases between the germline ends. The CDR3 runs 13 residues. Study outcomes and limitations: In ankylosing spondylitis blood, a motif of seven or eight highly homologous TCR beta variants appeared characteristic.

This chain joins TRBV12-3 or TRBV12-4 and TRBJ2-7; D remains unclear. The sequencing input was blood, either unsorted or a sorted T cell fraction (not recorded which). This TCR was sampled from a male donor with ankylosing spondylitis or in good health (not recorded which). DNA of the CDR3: TGTGCCAGCAGTTTTGGACGGCTATTCGAGCAGTACTTC. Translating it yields CASSFGRLFEQYF.